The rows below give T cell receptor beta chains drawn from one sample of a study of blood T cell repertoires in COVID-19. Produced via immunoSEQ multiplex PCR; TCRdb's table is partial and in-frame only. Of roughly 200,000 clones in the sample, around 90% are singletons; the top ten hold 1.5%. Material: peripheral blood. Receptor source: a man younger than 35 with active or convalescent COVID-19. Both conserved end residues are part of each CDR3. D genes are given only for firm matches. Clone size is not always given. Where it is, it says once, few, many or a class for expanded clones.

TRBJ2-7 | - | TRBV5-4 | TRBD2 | TGTGCCAGCAGCTGGGGGGGACTAGGGCCCTCCTACGAGCAGTACTTC | CASSWGGLGPSYEQYF
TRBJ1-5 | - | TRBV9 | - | TGTGCCAGCAGCGTAGAGGCGGGCGGACTAAATCAGCCCCAGCATTTT | CASSVEAGGLNQPQHF
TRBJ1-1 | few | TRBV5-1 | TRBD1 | TGCGCCAGCAGCATAACCGGGACAGTTAACACTGAAGCTTTCTTT | CASSITGTVNTEAFF
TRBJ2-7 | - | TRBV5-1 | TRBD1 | TGCGCCAGCAGCTTACGGACGGGGACAGGGGGCGAGCAGTACTTC | CASSLRTGTGGEQYF
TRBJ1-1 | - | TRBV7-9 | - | TGTGCCAGCAGCTTAGTGGGCAGGGAAACCACTGAAGCTTTCTTT | CASSLVGRETTEAFF
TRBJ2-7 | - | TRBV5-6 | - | TGTGCCAGCGGCAAGACAGGACTCTTGGAGCAGTACTTC | CASGKTGLLEQYF
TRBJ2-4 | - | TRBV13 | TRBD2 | TGTGCCAGCAGCGCACGTCCGGGACTAGCGGGAGATTTGGCCAAAAACATTCAGTACTTC | CASSARPGLAGDLAKNIQYF
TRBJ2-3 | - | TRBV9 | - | TGTGCCAGCAGCGTAGATGAGGGAGATACGCAGTATTTT | CASSVDEGDTQYF
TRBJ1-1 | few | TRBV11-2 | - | TGTGCCAGCAGCTTAGAAGGGAGTGCTGAAGCTTTCTTT | CASSLEGSAEAFF
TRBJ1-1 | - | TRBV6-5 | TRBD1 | TGTGCCAGCAGTTGGGGGGACAGGGCGGACACTGAAGCTTTCTTT | CASSWGDRADTEAFF
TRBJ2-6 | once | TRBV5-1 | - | TGCGCCAGCAGCATGGACATGAACTCTGGGGCCAACGTCCTGACTTTC | CASSMDMNSGANVLTF
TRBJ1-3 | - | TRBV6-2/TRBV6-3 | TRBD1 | TGTGCCAGCAGTTACGAAGGGACAGCGTCTGGAAACACCATATATTTT | CASSYEGTASGNTIYF
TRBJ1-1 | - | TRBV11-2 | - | TGTGCCAGCAGTCACCGCCGGGGGGGGCTTCGAGTGAACACTGAAGCTTTCTTT | CASSHRRGGLRVNTEAFF
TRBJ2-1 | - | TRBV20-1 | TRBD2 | TGCAGCGCTAGTCGTTTGGGGACTAGCGGGATCGTCGGGCGAAATGAGCAGTTCTTC | CSASRLGTSGIVGRNEQFF
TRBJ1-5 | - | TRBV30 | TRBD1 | TGTGCCGGTAACAGGGGTGGCAATCAGCCCCAGCATTTT | CAGNRGGNQPQHF
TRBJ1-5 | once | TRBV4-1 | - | TGCGCCAGCAGCCAAGTCCCAGGGGAGAATCAGCCCCAGCATTTT | CASSQVPGENQPQHF
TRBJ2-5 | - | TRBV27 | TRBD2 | TGTGCCAGCACCCCGGGACTAGCGGGAGGGCTGGAGACCCAGTACTTC | CASTPGLAGGLETQYF
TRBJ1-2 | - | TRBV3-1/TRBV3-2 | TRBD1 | TGTGCCAGCAGCCAAGACGGAAATCCGGGACAGGGCCCGTTGGGGTATGGCTACACCTTC | CASSQDGNPGQGPLGYGYTF